The next 11 T cell receptor beta chains were all read from a single sample in a study of CD8+ T cells in alopecia areata. Following RNA extraction, reverse transcription yielded cDNA that acted as the sequencing template. Repertoires were generated with immunoSEQ multiplex PCR, while TCRdb's copy carries only in-frame clones and drops some. The sample consists of about 200,000 clones, 50% to 60% of them appearing once. The sequences come from CD4+ T cells sorted from blood, collected at week 0. The origin of the receptors is a human donor with alopecia areata.

The gene calls are TRBV7-9 and TRBJ2-7; 9 nucleotides align to TRBD1. The CDR3 contains 14 residues. V was clipped by 10 bases and J by 4 bases; unmatched bases: 11. The germline V gene encodes CDR1 SEHNR and CDR2 FQNEAQ (reference sequence). CDR3 in amino acids: CATDSGQGAYEQYF. Written as DNA, the CDR3 is TGTGCCACGGATTCGGGACAGGGAGCTTACGAGCAGTACTTC.

A few counts support this clone. V is TRBV29-1 and J is TRBJ2-1, with D possibly TRBD2 on 6 matching bases. The germline CDR1 and CDR2 sequences are SQVTM and ANQGSEA. V lost 6 bases to trimming and J lost 6 bases, with 21 bases between them. The CDR3 is 15 amino acids. Here the CDR3 DNA reads TGCAGCGTCCGTCTCCCCTTGGGACTGTCCAATGAGCAGTTCTTC. The encoded protein is CSVRLPLGLSNEQFF.

J is TRBJ2-7 and V is TRBV27; no firm D call. The CDR3 extends over 14 amino acids. CDR1 is MNHEY, CDR2 SMNVEV, per germline (reference sequence). With 2 bases removed from V and 2 bases from J, the gap between germline ends came to 10 bases. CDR3 amino acids: CASSLIGGTYEQYF. DNA of the CDR3: TGTGCCAGCAGTTTAATAGGCGGAACCTACGAGCAGTACTTC.

The rearrangement joins TRBV27 to TRBJ1-1; D call uncertain. The CDR3 is 14 residues long. Per the germline V gene, CDR1 is MNHEY and CDR2 is SMNVEV (reference sequence). Deletions cut 3 bases from V and 2 bases from J, with 10 bases between. CDR3 in amino acids: CASSFRIYNTEAFF. For the CDR3, the DNA is TGTGCCAGCAGTTTTAGGATCTACAACACTGAAGCTTTCTTT.

This clone occurred a few times. The rearrangement links TRBV7-9 to TRBJ2-7; TRBD1 agrees at 8 bases. V shed 5 bases and J 2 bases; nucleotides not matched to a gene: 14. The CDR3 is 17 residues long. Germline V lookup: CDR1 SEHNR, CDR2 FQNEAQ (reference sequence). CDR3 bases: TGTGCCAGCAGCCCGCGGGCGACAGGGGAAACGACCTACGAGCAGTACTTC. As protein: CASSPRATGETTYEQYF. Looking up the rest from reference TRBV7-9 and TRBJ2-7 gives the full variable domain: DTGVSQNPRHKITKRGQNVTFRCDPISEHNRLYWYRQTLGQGPEFLTYFQNEAQLEKSRLLSDRFSAERPKGSFSTLEIQRTEQGDSAMYLCASSPRATGETTYEQYFGPGTRLTVT.

This chain links TRBV27 with TRBJ1-6, with 8 positions matching TRBD1. The CDR3 runs to 17 residues. Germline assignment: CDR1 MNHEY and CDR2 SMNVEV (reference sequence). Trimming took 1 base from V and 10 from J; bases not matched to a gene: 12. In nucleotides, the CDR3 is TGTGCCAGCAGTTTATGGGGGGAGACAGGGGTTTCATCACCCCTCCACTTT. The encoded protein is CASSLWGETGVSSPLHF.

The chain links TRBV7-8 to TRBJ2-5; the match to TRBD1 covers 10 bases. The end of the DNA aligns better with TRBJ2-7, so the J call may be wrong. CDR3 length: 18 amino acids. From germline, CDR1 is SGHVS and CDR2 FQNEAQ. CDR3 sequence reads: CASSLVYRLGQGDHEQYF. CDR3 sequence (DNA): TGTGCCAGCAGCTTAGTATATCGGTTAGGACAGGGGGATCACGAGCAGTACTTC.

There are a few counts of this clone. The chain carries TRBV2 and TRBJ2-7, with TRBD2 matching 8 bases. V gave up 8 bases and J gave up 6 bases; unmatched junction bases: 15. This CDR3 is built from 15 residues. Germline loops: CDR1 SNHLY, CDR2 FYNNEI. CDR3 protein: CASGSGGEGLGEQYF. The CDR3 DNA sequence: TGTGCCAGCGGATCCGGGGGGGAGGGCCTCGGCGAGCAGTACTTC.

This chain uses TRBV7-2 with TRBJ1-2, with 8 bases identical to TRBD1. With 5 bases clipped from V and 4 bases from J, the junction kept 9 bases outside the gene matches. From germline, CDR1 is SGHTA and CDR2 FQGNSA. The CDR3 length is 15 residues. The CDR3 DNA reads TGTGCCAGCAGCCCACAGGGGGGATCAAGCTATGGCTACACCTTC. Protein sequence: CASSPQGGSSYGYTF.

In its sample, this clone was seen once. The chain combines TRBV2 with TRBJ2-1; 12 nucleotides line up with TRBD2. V shed 5 bases, J shed 9 bases, and the junction held 5 bases outside the gene matches. The germline CDR1 and CDR2 sequences are SNHLY and FYNNEI. There are 14 residues in the CDR3. The CDR3 here is CASSTLAGGLEQFF. CDR3 in DNA: TGTGCCAGCAGTACACTAGCGGGAGGTCTTGAGCAGTTCTTC.

This clone was counted ten times or more. This rearrangement joins TRBV7-9 to TRBJ1-4, with D tentatively TRBD1 (5 bases). Germline loops: CDR1 SEHNR, CDR2 FQNEAQ (reference sequence). Trimming took 1 base from V and 8 from J, leaving 11 bases between them. The CDR3 consists of 14 residues. Here the CDR3 DNA reads TGTGCCAGCAGCTTAGTCCAGGGTGGCGAAAAACTGTTTTTT. The encoded protein is CASSLVQGGEKLFF.